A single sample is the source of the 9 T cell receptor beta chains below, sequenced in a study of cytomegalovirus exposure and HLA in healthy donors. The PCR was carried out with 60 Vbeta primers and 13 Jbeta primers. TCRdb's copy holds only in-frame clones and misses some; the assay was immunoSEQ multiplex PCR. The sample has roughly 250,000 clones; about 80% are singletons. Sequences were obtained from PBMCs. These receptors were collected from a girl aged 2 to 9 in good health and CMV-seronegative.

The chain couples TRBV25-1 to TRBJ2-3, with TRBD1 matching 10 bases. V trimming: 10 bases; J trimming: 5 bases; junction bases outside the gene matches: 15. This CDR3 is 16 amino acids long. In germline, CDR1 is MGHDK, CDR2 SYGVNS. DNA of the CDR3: TGTGCCAATCCCCTAAGGGACAGGGGAGGGGAAGATACGCAGTATTTT. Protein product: CANPLRDRGGEDTQYF.

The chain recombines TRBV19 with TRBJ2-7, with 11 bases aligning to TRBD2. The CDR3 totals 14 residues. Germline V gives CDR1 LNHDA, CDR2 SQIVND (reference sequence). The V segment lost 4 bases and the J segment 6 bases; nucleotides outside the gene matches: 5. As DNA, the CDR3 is TGTGCCAGTAGTACGACTAGCGGGGTGATCGAGCAGTACTTC. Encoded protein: CASSTTSGVIEQYF.

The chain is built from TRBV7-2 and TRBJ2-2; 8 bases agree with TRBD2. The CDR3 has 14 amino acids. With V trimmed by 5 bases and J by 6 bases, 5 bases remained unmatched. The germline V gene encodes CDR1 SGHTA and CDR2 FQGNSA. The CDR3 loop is CASSGRTSSGELFF. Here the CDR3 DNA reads TGTGCCAGCAGCGGACGGACTAGCTCCGGGGAGCTGTTTTTT.

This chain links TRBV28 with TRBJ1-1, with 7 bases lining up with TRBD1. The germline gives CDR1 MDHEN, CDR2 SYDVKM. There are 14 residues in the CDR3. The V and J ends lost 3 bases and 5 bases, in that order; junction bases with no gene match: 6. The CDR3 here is CASSFSRGNTEAFF. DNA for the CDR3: TGTGCCAGCAGTTTCTCCAGGGGGAATACTGAAGCTTTCTTT.

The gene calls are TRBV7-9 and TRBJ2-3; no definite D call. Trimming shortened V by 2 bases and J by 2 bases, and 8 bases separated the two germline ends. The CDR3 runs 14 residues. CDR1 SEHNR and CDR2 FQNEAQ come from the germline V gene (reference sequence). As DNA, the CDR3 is TGTGCCAGCAGCTTATTCCAGGTCACAGATACGCAGTATTTT. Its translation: CASSLFQVTDTQYF.

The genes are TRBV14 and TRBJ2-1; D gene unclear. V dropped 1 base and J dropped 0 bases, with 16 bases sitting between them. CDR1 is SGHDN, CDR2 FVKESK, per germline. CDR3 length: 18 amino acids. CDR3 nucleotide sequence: TGTGCCAGCAGCCAAGGTCACGTTACGAGCGCCTCCTACAATGAGCAGTTCTTC. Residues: CASSQGHVTSASYNEQFF. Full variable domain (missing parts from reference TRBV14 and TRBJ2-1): EAGVTQFPSHSVIEKGQTVTLRCDPISGHDNLYWYRRVMGKEIKFLLHFVKESKQDESGMPNNRFLAERTGGTYSTLKVQPAELEDSGVYFCASSQGHVTSASYNEQFFGPGTRLTVL.

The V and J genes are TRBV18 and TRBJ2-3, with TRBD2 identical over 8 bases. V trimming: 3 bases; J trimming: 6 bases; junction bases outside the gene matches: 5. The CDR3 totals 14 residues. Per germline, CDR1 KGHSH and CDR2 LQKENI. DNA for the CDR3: TGTGCCAGCTCACCCCCCAGACTAGCGGATACGCAGTATTTT. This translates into CASSPPRLADTQYF. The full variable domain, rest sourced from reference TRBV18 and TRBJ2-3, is NAGVMQNPRHLVRRRGQEARLRCSPMKGHSHVYWYRQLPEEGLKFMVYLQKENIIDESGMPKERFSAEFPKEGPSILRIQQVVRGDSAAYFCASSPPRLADTQYFGPGTRLTVL.

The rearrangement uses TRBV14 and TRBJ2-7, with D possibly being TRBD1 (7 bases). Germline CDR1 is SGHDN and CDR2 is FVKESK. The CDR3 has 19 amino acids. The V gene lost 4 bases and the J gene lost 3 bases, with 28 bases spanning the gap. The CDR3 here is CASSRIIRGPGLLFYEQYF. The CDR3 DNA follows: TGTGCCAGCAGCCGCATAATTAGGGGGCCGGGACTCCTTTTCTACGAGCAGTACTTC. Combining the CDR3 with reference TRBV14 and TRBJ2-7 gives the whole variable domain EAGVTQFPSHSVIEKGQTVTLRCDPISGHDNLYWYRRVMGKEIKFLLHFVKESKQDESGMPNNRFLAERTGGTYSTLKVQPAELEDSGVYFCASSRIIRGPGLLFYEQYFGPGTRLTVT.

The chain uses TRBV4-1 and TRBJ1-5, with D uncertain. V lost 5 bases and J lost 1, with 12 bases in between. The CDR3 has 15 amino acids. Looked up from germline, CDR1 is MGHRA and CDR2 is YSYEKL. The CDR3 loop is CASSVAVWSNQPQHF. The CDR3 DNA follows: TGCGCCAGCAGCGTGGCAGTTTGGAGCAATCAGCCCCAGCATTTT.